This T cell receptor (beta chain) was recovered during a study of blood T cell repertoires in COVID-19. Study overall: Collection of acute and convalescent COVID-19 samples took place in the United States, Italy and Spain. T cells, B-cell-depleted T cells, or PBMCs provided the cDNA or gDNA that served as material.

Enrolled through a virtual design, the participants were between about 18 and 100 years of age and came from 24 US areas. Two negative PCRs, clearance, or symptom resolution characterized the recovered Cohort 3 donors. CDR1 and CDR2 (germline): SGHRS, YFSETQ. V dropped 4 bases and J dropped 0 bases, with 14 bases sitting between them. This CDR3 is built from 16 residues. TCRdb's copy holds only in-frame clones and misses some; the assay was immunoSEQ multiplex PCR. The data hold more than 250,000 clones, with more than 90% observed a single time. The V gene is TRBV5-1, the J gene TRBJ1-3; D not resolved. This TCR was recovered from a young woman who had recovered from COVID-19. The sequenced sample consisted of PBMCs or T cells enriched from blood (not recorded which). As DNA, the CDR3 is TGCGCCAGCAGCCTCTACCCGGCGGCCTCTGGAAACACCATATATTTT. Protein: CASSLYPAASGNTIYF.